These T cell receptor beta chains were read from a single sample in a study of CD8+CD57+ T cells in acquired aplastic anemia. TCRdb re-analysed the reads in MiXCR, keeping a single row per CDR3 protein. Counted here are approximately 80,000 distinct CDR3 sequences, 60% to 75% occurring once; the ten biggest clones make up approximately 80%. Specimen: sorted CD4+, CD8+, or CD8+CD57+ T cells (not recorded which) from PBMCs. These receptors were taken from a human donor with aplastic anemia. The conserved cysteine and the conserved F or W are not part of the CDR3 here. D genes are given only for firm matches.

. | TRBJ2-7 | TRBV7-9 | ASSSTRVHEQY
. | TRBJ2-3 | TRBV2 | ASRQQATSTDTQY
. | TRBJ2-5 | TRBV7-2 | ASSADLLVGTQY
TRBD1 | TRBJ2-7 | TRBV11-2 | ASSLAGQGY
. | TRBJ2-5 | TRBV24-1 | ATSDPGKHEQY
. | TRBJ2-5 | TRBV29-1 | SVEFWEETQY
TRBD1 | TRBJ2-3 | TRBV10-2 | ASSDGTGSWEY
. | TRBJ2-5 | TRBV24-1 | ATSDSHQETQY
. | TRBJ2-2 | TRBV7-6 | ASSLLTNTGELF
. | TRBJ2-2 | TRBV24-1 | ATSDLTANTGELF
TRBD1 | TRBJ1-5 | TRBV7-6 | ASSLAGRGQPQH
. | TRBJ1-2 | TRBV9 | ASSVDANGYT
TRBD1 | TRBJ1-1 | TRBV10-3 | AISESMGTGVRAF
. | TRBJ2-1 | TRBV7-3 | ASSLWAADEQF
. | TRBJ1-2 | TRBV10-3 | AISGSGWRANYGYT
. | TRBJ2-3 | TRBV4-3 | ASSQESGTSTDTQY
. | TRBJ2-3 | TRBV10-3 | AIGAGATDTQY
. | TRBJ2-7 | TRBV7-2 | ASSQDRMTHYEQY